These T cell receptor beta chains were read from a single sample in a study of neurological immune-mediated disorders. TCRdb ran MiXCR on the 5' RACE reads and lists one entry per CDR3 protein. This table holds about 71,000 distinct CDR3 sequences, around 15% found once. The sequencing input was PBMCs. The receptors shown here come from a female donor with HTLV-1-associated myelopathy (HAM/TSP). Both conserved end residues are trimmed from each CDR3.

J: TRBJ2-2
V: TRBV10-3
CDR3: AITGQSNTGELF

J: TRBJ2-6
V: TRBV18
CDR3: ASSPPGNSGANVLT

J: TRBJ2-1
V: TRBV5-1
CDR3: ASSLAGTSYNEQF

J: TRBJ2-3
V: TRBV20-1
CDR3: SARGPARRDTQY

J: TRBJ2-5
V: TRBV28
CDR3: ASKMGQGWETQY

J: TRBJ2-7
V: TRBV5-1
CDR3: ASSSGTGNYEQY

J: TRBJ1-1
V: TRBV7-8
CDR3: ASSTYPPDRKRGTEAF

J: TRBJ2-7
V: TRBV6-6
CDR3: ASTERDRGSHEQY

J: TRBJ2-5
V: TRBV9
CDR3: ASSVAGGPQETQY

J: TRBJ2-4
V: TRBV12-3/TRBV12-4
CDR3: ASSLGLAGGIQNIQY

J: TRBJ1-3
V: TRBV10-3
CDR3: AIIWNRATGNTIY

J: TRBJ2-1
V: TRBV20-1
CDR3: SARVLSGGGNAQF

J: TRBJ1-1
V: TRBV10-2
CDR3: ASRSSIQGEDTEAF

J: TRBJ2-3
V: TRBV27
CDR3: ASSFGQPSTDTQY

J: TRBJ2-1
V: TRBV28
CDR3: ASRRDGTYNEQF

J: TRBJ2-4
V: TRBV5-1
CDR3: ASSSGTGVAKNIQY

J: TRBJ1-1
V: TRBV10-3
CDR3: AISAQIGNEAF

J: TRBJ2-3
V: TRBV12-3/TRBV12-4
CDR3: ASRETSSTDTQY

J: TRBJ1-1
V: TRBV5-1
CDR3: ASSSLGTGENTEAF

J: TRBJ2-3
V: TRBV7-2
CDR3: ASSPVGAADTQY

J: TRBJ1-4
V: TRBV29-1
CDR3: SVGTHPLSEKLF

J: TRBJ2-7
V: TRBV6-4
CDR3: ASSDCHGSSYEQY

J: TRBJ2-1
V: TRBV4-1
CDR3: ASAGLSGNEQF

J: TRBJ2-2
V: TRBV6-5
CDR3: ASSYSRENTGELF

J: TRBJ2-2
V: TRBV4-1
CDR3: ANSQDRWNGELF

J: TRBJ2-3
V: TRBV28
CDR3: ASSRPGGGSDTQY

J: TRBJ2-3
V: TRBV20-1
CDR3: SALDRVKQY

J: TRBJ1-6
V: TRBV5-5
CDR3: ASSLVAGSSYNSPLH

J: TRBJ1-4
V: TRBV28
CDR3: ASSIGGATNEKLF

J: TRBJ1-3
V: TRBV5-5
CDR3: ASSLLGEGNTIY

J: TRBJ1-1
V: TRBV4-1
CDR3: ASSQDGQGGTEAF

J: TRBJ2-6
V: TRBV4-3
CDR3: ASSQVYQGPPGANVLT

J: TRBJ1-2
V: TRBV4-1
CDR3: ASSQDHNGRYYGYT

J: TRBJ2-5
V: TRBV15
CDR3: ATSSSLGGGEETQY

J: TRBJ2-3
V: TRBV18
CDR3: ASSPPGQSTDTQY

J: TRBJ2-2
V: TRBV29-1
CDR3: SVRRDTTNTGELF

J: TRBJ2-2
V: TRBV6-5
CDR3: ASSYSRGGPIGELF

J: TRBJ1-3
V: TRBV4-1
CDR3: ASSQAREGGNTIY

J: TRBJ2-3
V: TRBV12-3/TRBV12-4
CDR3: ASSLLGSGGTDTQY

J: TRBJ1-2
V: TRBV6-5
CDR3: ASRNSKSNYGYT

J: TRBJ2-1
V: TRBV7-2
CDR3: ASSLQLAGGDEQF

J: TRBJ2-7
V: TRBV5-5
CDR3: ASSFLSTAAYEQY

J: TRBJ2-5
V: TRBV20-1
CDR3: SARASGRETQY

J: TRBJ2-5
V: TRBV6-5
CDR3: ASSLGLALRETQY